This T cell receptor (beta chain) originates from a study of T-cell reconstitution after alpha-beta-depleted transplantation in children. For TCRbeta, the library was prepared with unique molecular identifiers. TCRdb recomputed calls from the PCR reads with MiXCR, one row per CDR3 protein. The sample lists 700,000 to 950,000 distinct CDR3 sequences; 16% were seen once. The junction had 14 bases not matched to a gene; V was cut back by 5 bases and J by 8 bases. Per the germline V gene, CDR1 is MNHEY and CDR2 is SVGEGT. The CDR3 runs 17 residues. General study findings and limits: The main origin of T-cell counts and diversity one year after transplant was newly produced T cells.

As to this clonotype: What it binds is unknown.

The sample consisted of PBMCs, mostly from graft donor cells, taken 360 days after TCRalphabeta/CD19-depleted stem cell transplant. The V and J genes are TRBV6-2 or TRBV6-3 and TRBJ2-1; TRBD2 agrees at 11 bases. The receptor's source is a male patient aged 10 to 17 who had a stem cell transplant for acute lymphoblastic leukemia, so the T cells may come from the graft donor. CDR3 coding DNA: TGTGCCAGCAGTGGCTCCTTAGCGGGAGGGCCATGGGATGAGCAGTTCTTC. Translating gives CASSGSLAGGPWDEQFF.